This entry lists 15 T cell receptor beta chains sequenced from one sample in a study of neoadjuvant anti-PD-1 for oral cavity cancer (dated by TCRdb to the early 2020s). Preparation of the library involved the immunoSEQ multiplex PCR assay. TCRdb re-hosts the immuneACCESS table, in-frame sequences only. Its copies lack some clones; in the studies checked, an unresolved V gene accounts for under half of them, and the cause for the rest is not known. Here the sample has some 16,000 clones; nearly 70% occur a single time. The top ten constitute about 2.7% of the sample. The time point label, read with the paper, signifies: before neoadjuvant nivolumab. The source was PBMCs, collected before nivolumab (anti-PD-1) treatment. These receptors all stem from a person between 40 and 79 years old with oral cavity squamous cell carcinoma.

V usage is TRBV20-1 and J usage is TRBJ1-1; D might be TRBD1 (6 bases). Trimming pared 5 bases from V and 9 bases from J, leaving 13 bases between. The germline V gene has CDR1 DFQATT and CDR2 SNEGSKA (reference sequence). This CDR3 is built from 11 residues. In DNA, the CDR3 is TGCAGTGCTTTAACAGGGAGTCAAGCTTTCTTT. Translated, it gives CSALTGSQAFF.

Written as DNA, the CDR3 is TGTGCCACCAGCGCCCCGGGACGGATGGACTCTGGAAACACCATATATTTT. Protein: CATSAPGRMDSGNTIYF. This chain uses TRBV15 with TRBJ1-3; a possible D gene is TRBD1 (5 bases). V lost 5 bases and J lost 0, with 17 bases in between. Per germline, CDR1 LNHNV and CDR2 YYDKDF (reference sequence). The CDR3 extends over 17 amino acids.

V is TRBV6-1 and J is TRBJ1-2, with 10 nucleotides matching TRBD1. Germline trimming cut 8 bases from V and 7 bases from J; bases unmatched to any gene: 7. The germline V gene encodes CDR1 MNHNS and CDR2 SASEGT. The CDR3 consists of 13 residues. In DNA, the CDR3 is TGTGCCAGCGTGGGGACAGGGGCGACTGGCTACACCTTC. Residues: CASVGTGATGYTF.

The chain links TRBV11-2 to TRBJ2-2, with 9 positions matching TRBD2. Germline CDR1 reads SGHAT; CDR2 reads FQNNGV. V lost 5 bases, J lost 6 bases, and 4 bases stayed unmatched. This CDR3 comprises 14 residues. CDR3 sequence (DNA): TGTGCCAGCAGCAATAGCGGGAGCGCCGGGGAGCTGTTTTTT. Translation: CASSNSGSAGELFF.

This chain connects TRBV5-6 to TRBJ1-1; 7 nucleotides line up with TRBD1. The CDR3 consists of 15 residues. The germline gives CDR1 SGHDT, CDR2 YYEEEE. V shed 4 bases, J shed 0 bases, and the junction held 6 bases outside the gene matches. The CDR3 DNA reads TGTGCCAGCAGCAGAACAGGGGCGATGAACACTGAAGCTTTCTTT. Its translation is CASSRTGAMNTEAFF.

The rearrangement uses TRBV6-4 and TRBJ2-2; D gene ambiguous. V was trimmed by 4 bases and J by 7 bases, leaving 13 bases between them. Germline CDR1 is MRHNA and CDR2 is SNTAGT. This CDR3 contains 14 residues. Here the CDR3 reads CASSAGSGFGELFF. DNA for the CDR3: TGTGCCAGCAGTGCGGGTTCGGGCTTCGGGGAGCTGTTTTTT.

This clone was seen a few times. The chain carries TRBV28 and TRBJ1-4; D possibly corresponds to TRBD1 (5 bases). From germline, CDR1 is MDHEN and CDR2 SYDVKM. V was clipped by 5 bases and J by 8 bases, with 18 bases between them. This CDR3 spans 15 amino acids. CDR3 sequence reads: CASSPVYRGQEKLFF. Written as DNA, the CDR3 is TGTGCCAGCAGTCCCGTTTATAGGGGTCAAGAAAAACTGTTTTTT.

The chain carries TRBV30 and TRBJ1-1; possibly TRBD1 for D (5 bases). The germline V gene has CDR1 GTSNPN and CDR2 SVGIG (reference sequence). The CDR3 covers 13 residues. V was cut by 3 bases and J by 1 base, with 9 bases left in between. In DNA, the CDR3 is TGTGCCTGGAGCGAGACAGAGAACACTGAAGCTTTCTTT. It is translated as CAWSETENTEAFF.

This clone came up once. The V and J genes are TRBV28 and TRBJ1-3; the D gene is possibly TRBD1 (6 bases). The CDR3 totals 13 residues. Germline CDR1 MDHEN, CDR2 SYDVKM. V was trimmed by 5 bases and J by 6 bases, leaving 11 bases between them. CDR3 protein: CASSGGTKNTIYF. The CDR3 DNA reads TGTGCCAGCAGTGGGGGGACAAAAAACACCATATATTTT.

This chain uses TRBV2 with TRBJ1-2, with 12 bases fitting TRBD1. The CDR3 contains 14 residues. CDR1 is SNHLY, CDR2 FYNNEI, per germline. Trimming at V came to 10 bases and at J to 4 bases, leaving 7 bases not matched to a gene. The CDR3 DNA sequence: TGTGCCACTCAGGGACAGGGGGCATCCTATGGCTACACCTTC. Translated, it gives CATQGQGASYGYTF.

The chain employs TRBV25-1 and TRBJ2-7; 11 bases align to TRBD1. The CDR3 is 15 amino acids. Per the germline V gene, CDR1 is MGHDK and CDR2 is SYGVNS. After removal of 3 bases from V and 3 bases from J, the junction contained 4 bases not matched to a gene. Here the CDR3 reads CASSDPGQGVYEQYF. The CDR3 DNA follows: TGTGCCAGCAGTGACCCGGGACAGGGGGTCTACGAGCAGTACTTC.

The chain couples TRBV10-3 to TRBJ1-1; D uncertain. V shed 0 bases and J shed 0 bases, with 8 bases lying between them. CDR1 and CDR2 (germline): ENHRY, SYGVKD. CDR3 length: 15 amino acids. This chain's CDR3 is CAISESRALNTEAFF. As DNA, the CDR3 is TGTGCCATCAGTGAGTCCCGCGCATTGAACACTGAAGCTTTCTTT.

The V and J genes are TRBV5-1 and TRBJ2-7, with D possibly TRBD1 on 6 matching bases. Germline V CDR1 and CDR2: SGHRS, YFSETQ. This CDR3 has 13 amino acids. Trimming left V 4 bases short and J 6 bases short, with 14 bases between. CDR3 in amino acids: CASSGGNRVEQYF. CDR3 sequence (DNA): TGCGCCAGCAGCGGGGGTAACAGGGTCGAGCAGTACTTC.

This chain connects TRBV6-1 to TRBJ2-5, with TRBD1 as a possible D gene (6 bases). V was pared by 9 bases and J by 5 bases, with 19 bases between. CDR3 length: 14 amino acids. Germline-derived CDR1 and CDR2 are MNHNS and SASEGT. CDR3 DNA sequence: TGTGCCAGAAGACAAAAACAGGGAGTGGAGACCCAGTACTTC. Residues: CARRQKQGVETQYF.

The chain couples TRBV11-2 to TRBJ1-4; 9 nucleotides line up with TRBD1. Germline trimming cut 2 bases from V and 7 bases from J; bases unmatched to any gene: 5. The CDR3 runs 15 residues. Germline CDR1 is SGHAT and CDR2 is FQNNGV. In DNA form, the CDR3 reads TGTGCCAGCAGCTTAACAGGGGGCATCGGTGAAAAACTGTTTTTT. It translates to CASSLTGGIGEKLFF.